This entry lists 32 T cell receptor beta chains sequenced from one sample in a study of OX40 agonist ivuxolimab in advanced cancers. Data came from immunoSEQ multiplex PCR; TCRdb stores just in-frame clones and leaves some out. The sample contains about 77,000 clones, approximately 95% of which appear only once. Sequencing was performed on CD4+ or CD8+ T cells sorted from blood, taken in a trial of the OX40 agonist ivuxolimab. Receptors originate from an adult with an advanced solid tumor such as melanoma, head and neck, liver or kidney cancer.

This chain links TRBV30 with TRBJ2-1; 11 bases agree with TRBD2. Germline V gene sequence: CDR1 GTSNPN, CDR2 SVGIG (reference sequence). V shed 0 bases, J shed 6 bases, and the junction held 10 bases outside the gene matches. The CDR3 spans 17 residues. CDR3 DNA: TGTGCCTGGAGTGTTGGTAGCGGGAGGGAACTAACCAATGAGCAGTTCTTC. Translating it yields CAWSVGSGRELTNEQFF.

V gene TRBV29-1 combines with J gene TRBJ2-1; TRBD2 agrees at 10 bases. Germline V gives CDR1 SQVTM, CDR2 ANQGSEA. The J segment lost 7 bases and the V segment lost 6 bases, leaving 6 bases of the junction unmatched. The CDR3 is 13 amino acids. The CDR3 DNA is TGCAGCGTGACCTGGACTAGCGGAAATGAGCAGTTCTTC. Translated, it gives CSVTWTSGNEQFF.

This chain uses TRBV25-1 with TRBJ2-1; TRBD1 aligns across 8 bases. The germline V gene has CDR1 MGHDK and CDR2 SYGVNS. Trimming at V came to 5 bases and at J to 5 bases, leaving 5 bases not matched to a gene. The CDR3 has 14 residues. The CDR3 reads CASSRGTGHNEQFF. In DNA form, the CDR3 reads TGTGCCAGCAGTAGGGGGACAGGTCACAATGAGCAGTTCTTC. Using reference TRBV25-1 and TRBJ2-1 for the parts outside the CDR3, the full variable domain is EADIYQTPRYLVIGTGKKITLECSQTMGHDKMYWYQQDPGMELHLIHYSYGVNSTEKGDLSSESTVSRIRTEHFPLTLESARPSHTSQYLCASSRGTGHNEQFFGPGTRLTVL.

The gene calls are TRBV19 and TRBJ1-5; 10 nucleotides align to TRBD1. V gave up 6 bases and J gave up 9 bases; unmatched junction bases: 11. The germline CDR1 and CDR2 sequences are LNHDA and SQIVND (reference sequence). The CDR3 spans 15 residues. The CDR3, as DNA: TGTGCCAGTAGCCGGGGACAGGGGATGTCTAGGCCCCAGCATTTT. This codes for CASSRGQGMSRPQHF.

The CDR3 DNA is TGTGCCAGCAGCCTGGGACTAGCGGGCTCCTACGAGCAGTACTTC. It encodes CASSLGLAGSYEQYF. The rearrangement links TRBV7-2 to TRBJ2-7; 12 nucleotides agree with TRBD2. Germline V gene data show CDR1 as SGHTA and CDR2 as FQGNSA. After removal of 5 bases from V and 0 bases from J, the junction contained 2 bases not matched to a gene. The CDR3 length is 15 residues.

The chain combines TRBV25-1 with TRBJ1-5, with 7 bases aligning to TRBD1. The CDR3 runs to 13 residues. Germline lookup yields CDR1 MGHDK and CDR2 SYGVNS. Unmatched junction bases numbered 2, after V lost 6 bases and J lost 3 bases. CDR3 loop: CASRDRDNQPQHF. The CDR3 region has the DNA TGTGCCAGCAGAGACAGGGACAATCAGCCCCAGCATTTT.

The rearrangement uses TRBV4-3 and TRBJ1-2, with a weak D call TRBD1 (6 bases). Trimming cost V 1 base and J 2 bases, with 8 bases left between them. CDR1 is LGHNA, CDR2 YSLEER, per germline. The CDR3 covers 14 residues. The CDR3 region is CASSQVTGNYGYTF. The CDR3 DNA sequence: TGCGCCAGCAGCCAAGTTACAGGGAACTATGGCTACACCTTC.

DNA of the CDR3: TGTGCCAGCAGTTTCGGCGGCTCCAAAGAGACCCAGTACTTC. Amino acids: CASSFGGSKETQYF. The V call is TRBV2, the J call TRBJ2-5; no definite D call. Germline values: CDR1 SNHLY, CDR2 FYNNEI. V lost 5 bases, J lost 3 bases, and 13 bases lay in between. This CDR3 is 14 amino acids long.

The V gene is TRBV27, the J gene TRBJ1-4; tentatively, D is TRBD1 (5 bases). Trimming removed 3 bases at V and 0 bases at J, with 11 bases between. Germline V CDR1 and CDR2: MNHEY, SMNVEV (reference sequence). This CDR3 has 16 residues. The CDR3 DNA reads as TGTGCCAGCAGTTTTGGAACAGGTCCAACTAATGAAAAACTGTTTTTT. It specifies CASSFGTGPTNEKLFF.

The chain recombines TRBV10-3 with TRBJ1-1, with D perhaps TRBD1 (5 bases). V shed 9 bases and J shed 3 bases, with 14 bases lying between them. The CDR3 is 13 residues long. Germline V gene sequence: CDR1 ENHRY, CDR2 SYGVKD. The CDR3 protein is CAIRGVGDTEAFF. DNA of the CDR3: TGTGCCATTCGGGGGGTCGGGGACACTGAAGCTTTCTTT.

V gene TRBV6-5 combines with J gene TRBJ2-2, with 8 bases aligning to TRBD1. The CDR3 covers 15 residues. CDR1 and CDR2 from the germline V gene are MNHEY and SVGAGI. The J segment lost 1 base and the V segment lost 5 bases, leaving 3 bases of the junction unmatched. CDR3 in DNA: TGTGCCAGCAGTACCGGGACAGGGAACACCGGGGAGCTGTTTTTT. This translates into CASSTGTGNTGELFF.

This clone was detected only once. The chain links TRBV5-4 to TRBJ2-5; 9 bases align to TRBD1. CDR3 length: 15 residues. Per the germline V gene, CDR1 is SGHNT and CDR2 is YYREEE (reference sequence). The V and J ends lost 2 bases and 2 bases, in that order; junction bases with no gene match: 4. CDR3 nucleotides: TGTGCCAGCAGCTTTTCGGGACAGGGACAAGAGACCCAGTACTTC. Protein sequence: CASSFSGQGQETQYF.

This CDR3 is CASSPRSAGPTNSGNTIYF. The DNA for the CDR3 is TGTGCCAGCTCACCAAGGAGCGCCGGACCAACAAACTCTGGAAACACCATATATTTT. V usage is TRBV18 and J usage is TRBJ1-3; unclear D gene. The ends were cut back, 2 bases at V and 0 bases at J, with 20 bases in the middle. From germline, CDR1 is KGHSH and CDR2 LQKENI. The CDR3 runs to 19 residues.

The rearrangement uses TRBV27 and TRBJ2-7; the D is unclear. Trimming removed 2 bases from V and 2 bases from J, with 13 bases in between. Germline V gene lookup returns CDR1 MNHEY and CDR2 SMNVEV (reference sequence). CDR3 length: 15 residues. In DNA form, the CDR3 reads TGTGCCAGCAGTTTAGTTCGTGACCGCACCTACGAGCAGTACTTC. This gives the protein CASSLVRDRTYEQYF.

The gene calls are TRBV6-1 and TRBJ2-7, with a possible D match to TRBD1 (5 bases). CDR3 size: 15 residues. Trimming took off 1 base at V and 4 bases at J, with 14 bases between the two ends. Per germline, CDR1 MNHNS and CDR2 SASEGT. The CDR3: CASSEVYPGPYEQYF. In nucleotides, the CDR3 is TGTGCCAGCAGTGAAGTGTATCCAGGGCCTTACGAGCAGTACTTC.

The gene calls are TRBV6-5 and TRBJ1-6; TRBD1 aligns across 7 bases. The germline CDR1 and CDR2 sequences are MNHEY and SVGAGI. The V segment lost 8 bases and the J segment 5 bases; nucleotides outside the gene matches: 3. The CDR3 is made up of 13 amino acids. CDR3 region: CASGGGNNSPLHF. Written as DNA, the CDR3 is TGTGCCAGCGGAGGGGGCAATAATTCACCCCTCCACTTT.

This chain connects TRBV19 to TRBJ2-1; D might be TRBD1 or TRBD2, each matching 6 bases. The CDR3 contains 15 residues. Germline V CDR1 and CDR2: LNHDA, SQIVND (reference sequence). V gave up 3 bases and J gave up 9 bases, with 18 bases separating them. The CDR3 protein is CASSIGGRSGGEQFF. The CDR3 nucleotides read TGTGCCAGTAGTATTGGGGGGCGTAGTGGCGGTGAGCAGTTCTTC.

J is TRBJ1-1 and V is TRBV27; the match to TRBD1 covers 7 bases. Germline CDR1 MNHEY, CDR2 SMNVEV (reference sequence). CDR3 length: 15 residues. V shed 8 bases, J shed 0 bases, and the junction held 9 bases outside the gene matches. Here the CDR3 DNA reads TGTGCCAGCTCGGTAACAGGGGCTTTGAACACTGAAGCTTTCTTT. It specifies CASSVTGALNTEAFF.

The chain has TRBV6-5 and TRBJ2-5; 7 bases are a match to TRBD1. The CDR3 contains 13 residues. Per the germline V gene, CDR1 is MNHEY and CDR2 is SVGAGI. Trimming at V came to 5 bases and at J to 4 bases, leaving 4 bases not matched to a gene. CDR3 DNA sequence: TGTGCCAGCAGTAGACAGGGTAGAGAGACCCAGTACTTC. It encodes CASSRQGRETQYF.

On this clone: The junction differs from germline at one of its ends, possibly a read error. The gene calls are TRBV11-2 and TRBJ2-7, with 12 nucleotides matching TRBD1. CDR1 and CDR2 (germline): SGHAT, FQNNGV. CDR3 length: 12 residues. The chain's CDR3 is CASSSPGQGAVF. The CDR3 bases are TGTGCCAGCAGCTCCCCGGGACAGGGGGCGGTTTTC.

The gene calls are TRBV7-2 and TRBJ2-3, with 12 bases lining up with TRBD2. Germline V gene data show CDR1 as SGHTA and CDR2 as FQGNSA. This CDR3 spans 14 amino acids. The trim removed 2 bases at V and 6 bases at J, leaving 0 bases unmatched. The CDR3 DNA reads TGTGCCAGCAGCTTAACTAGCGGGGGGGATACGCAGTATTTT. It yields the protein CASSLTSGGDTQYF.

The gene calls are TRBV5-1 and TRBJ2-7; the match to TRBD2 covers 8 bases. With 2 bases clipped from V and 2 bases from J, the junction kept 3 bases outside the gene matches. Germline-derived CDR1 and CDR2 are SGHRS and YFSETQ. CDR3 length: 14 residues. CDR3: CASSLSGGTYEQYF. The CDR3 DNA reads TGCGCCAGCAGCTTATCGGGGGGGACCTACGAGCAGTACTTC.

Comment on this clone: Sequence at one end of the junction differs from germline and may be a read error. The chain links TRBV11-2 to TRBJ1-4, with D tentatively TRBD1 (5 bases). Germline V gene lookup returns CDR1 SGHAT and CDR2 FQNNGV. This CDR3 comprises 11 residues. CDR3 in amino acids: CASGIGGPHLF. In DNA form, the CDR3 reads TGTGCCAGCGGAATTGGGGGACCCCATCTTTTT.

V usage is TRBV29-1 and J usage is TRBJ2-5; D uncertain. Germline V gene sequence: CDR1 SQVTM, CDR2 ANQGSEA. The V and J ends lost 8 bases and 2 bases respectively, with 12 bases between them. This CDR3 contains 12 residues. The CDR3 DNA is TGCAGCTGTTTCCTCGGGCAAGAGACCCAGTACTTC. Translating it yields CSCFLGQETQYF.

The chain combines TRBV10-1 with TRBJ1-5, with a possible D match to TRBD1 (6 bases). From germline, CDR1 is WNHNN and CDR2 SYGVQD (reference sequence). The CDR3 totals 13 residues. The germline V and J ends were trimmed by 5 bases and 10 bases, with 15 bases remaining between them. CDR3 nucleotide sequence: TGCGCCAGCAGTCAGGGGCTTGGGGGTCCCCAGCATTTT. Residues: CASSQGLGGPQHF.

The chain joins TRBV7-2 to TRBJ2-3, with TRBD2 matching over 9 bases. The CDR3 runs 15 residues. Germline V lookup: CDR1 SGHTA, CDR2 FQGNSA. With V trimmed by 4 bases and J by 6 bases, 8 bases remained unmatched. CDR3 amino acids: CASSWQRGAGDTQYF. CDR3 bases: TGTGCCAGCAGCTGGCAGCGGGGGGCGGGGGATACGCAGTATTTT. Complete variable domain (other parts from reference TRBV7-2 and TRBJ2-3): GAGVSQSPSNKVTEKGKDVELRCDPISGHTALYWYRQSLGQGLEFLIYFQGNSAPDKSGLPSDRFSAERTGGSVSTLTIQRTQQEDSAVYLCASSWQRGAGDTQYFGPGTRLTVL.

The chain employs TRBV19 and TRBJ1-5; 8 nucleotides line up with TRBD1. CDR3 length equals 15 residues. V lost 9 bases, J lost 1 base, and 8 bases stayed unmatched. Germline V gene lookup returns CDR1 LNHDA and CDR2 SQIVND (reference sequence). Here the CDR3 DNA reads TGTGCCAGCACCCCCGGACAGGGAAGCAATCAGCCCCAGCATTTT. Encoded protein: CASTPGQGSNQPQHF.

The chain has TRBV19 and TRBJ2-5; D is uncertain. V lost 6 bases, J lost 1 base, and 12 bases lay in between. CDR3 length equals 14 residues. CDR1 is LNHDA and CDR2 is SQIVND in the germline V gene (reference sequence). The CDR3 reads CASSTGQSQETQYF. As DNA, the CDR3 is TGTGCCAGTAGCACGGGTCAGAGCCAAGAGACCCAGTACTTC.

CDR3 sequence (DNA): TGCGCCAGCAGCCAAAAAGAGACCCAGTACTTC. This gives the protein CASSQKETQYF. The chain couples TRBV5-1 to TRBJ2-5; D is unclear. Germline CDR1 SGHRS, CDR2 YFSETQ. This CDR3 region has 11 residues. Trimming pared 4 bases from V and 3 bases from J, leaving 4 bases between.

The J gene is TRBJ2-3, the V gene TRBV5-1; 9 nucleotides agree with TRBD2. The CDR3 covers 15 residues. The V gene's germline CDR1 is SGHRS and CDR2 YFSETQ. V was clipped by 0 bases and J by 4 bases; unmatched bases: 3. CDR3: CASSLVSGGPDTQYF. CDR3 DNA: TGCGCCAGCAGCTTGGTCAGCGGGGGGCCAGATACGCAGTATTTT.

The chain links TRBV5-6 to TRBJ2-1; D remains ambiguous. Between the trimmed V and J ends, which lost 5 bases and 2 bases, there was a span of 2 bases. The CDR3 spans 11 residues. The V gene's germline CDR1 is SGHDT and CDR2 YYEEEE. Here the CDR3 reads CASSPYNEQFF. The CDR3 DNA reads TGTGCCAGCAGTCCCTACAATGAGCAGTTCTTC.

This sequence joins TRBV30 and TRBJ1-2; a weak D match, TRBD1 (5 bases). The CDR3 length is 12 residues. With 4 bases removed from V and 6 bases from J, the gap between germline ends came to 12 bases. The germline V gene encodes CDR1 GTSNPN and CDR2 SVGIG (reference sequence). The CDR3 nucleotides are TGTGCCTGGACTAACGGGGCCAATGGCTACACCTTC. It encodes CAWTNGANGYTF.